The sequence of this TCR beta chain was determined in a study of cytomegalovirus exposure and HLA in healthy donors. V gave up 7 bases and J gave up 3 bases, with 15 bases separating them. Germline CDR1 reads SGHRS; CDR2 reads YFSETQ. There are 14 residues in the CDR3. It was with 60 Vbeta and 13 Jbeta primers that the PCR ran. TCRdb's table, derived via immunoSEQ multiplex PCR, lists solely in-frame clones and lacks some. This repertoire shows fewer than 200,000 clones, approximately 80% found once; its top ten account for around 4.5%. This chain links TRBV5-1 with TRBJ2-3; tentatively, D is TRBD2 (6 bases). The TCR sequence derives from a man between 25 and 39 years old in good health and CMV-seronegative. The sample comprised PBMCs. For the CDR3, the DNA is TGCGCCAGCGGCCGGAGGGCGGGAACAGATACGCAGTATTTT. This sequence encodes CASGRRAGTDTQYF.